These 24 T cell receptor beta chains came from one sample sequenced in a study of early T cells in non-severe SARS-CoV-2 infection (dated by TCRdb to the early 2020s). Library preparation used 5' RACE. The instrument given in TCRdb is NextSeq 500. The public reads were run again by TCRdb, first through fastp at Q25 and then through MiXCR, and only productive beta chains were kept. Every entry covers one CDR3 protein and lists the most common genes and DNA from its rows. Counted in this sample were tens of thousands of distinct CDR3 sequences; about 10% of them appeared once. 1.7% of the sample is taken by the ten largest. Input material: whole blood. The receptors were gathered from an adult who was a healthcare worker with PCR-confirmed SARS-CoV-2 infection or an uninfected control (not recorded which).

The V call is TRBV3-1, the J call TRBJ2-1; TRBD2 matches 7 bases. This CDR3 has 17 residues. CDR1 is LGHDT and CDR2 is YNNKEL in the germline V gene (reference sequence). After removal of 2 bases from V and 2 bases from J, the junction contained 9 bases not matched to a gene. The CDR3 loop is CASSQLPAGVTYNEQFF. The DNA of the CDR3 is TGTGCCAGCAGCCAACTGCCTGCGGGGGTAACCTACAATGAGCAGTTCTTC.

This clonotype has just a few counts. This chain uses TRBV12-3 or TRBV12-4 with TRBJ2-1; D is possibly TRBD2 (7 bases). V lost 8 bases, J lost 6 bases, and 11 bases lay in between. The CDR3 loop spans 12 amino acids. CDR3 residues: CASGEGGNEQFF. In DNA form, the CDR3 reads TGTGCCAGCGGGGAGGGGGGCAATGAGCAGTTCTTC.

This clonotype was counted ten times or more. CDR3 residues: CASSSDRGLPQHF. The CDR3 DNA follows: TGTGCCAGCAGCTCCGACAGGGGTCTACCCCAGCATTTT. The chain has TRBV7-9 and TRBJ1-5, with 8 bases fitting TRBD1. The V and J ends lost 4 bases and 10 bases, in that order; junction bases with no gene match: 6. Germline CDR1 and CDR2: SEHNR and FQNEAQ (reference sequence). CDR3 length: 13 amino acids.

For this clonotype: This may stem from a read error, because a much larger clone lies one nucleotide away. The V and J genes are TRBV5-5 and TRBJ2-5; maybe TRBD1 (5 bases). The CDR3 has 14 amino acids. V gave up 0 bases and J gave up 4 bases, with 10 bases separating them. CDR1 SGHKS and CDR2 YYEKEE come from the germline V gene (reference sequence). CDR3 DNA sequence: TGTGCCAGCAGCTTGGTCCAGCAGGGAGAGACCCAGTACTTC. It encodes CASSLVQQGETQYF. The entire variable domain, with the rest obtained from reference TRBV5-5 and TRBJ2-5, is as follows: DAGVTQSPTHLIKTRGQQVTLRCSPISGHKSVSWYQQVLGQGPQFIFQYYEKEERGRGNFPDRFSARQFPNYSSELNVNALLLGDSALYLCASSLVQQGETQYFGPGTRLLVL.

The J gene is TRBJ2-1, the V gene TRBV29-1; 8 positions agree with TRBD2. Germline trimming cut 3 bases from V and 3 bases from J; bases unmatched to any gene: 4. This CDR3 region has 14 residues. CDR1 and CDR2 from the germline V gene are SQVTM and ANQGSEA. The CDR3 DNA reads TGCAGCGTTGATCTAGCGGGTATCTACAATGAGCAGTTCTTC. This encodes CSVDLAGIYNEQFF.

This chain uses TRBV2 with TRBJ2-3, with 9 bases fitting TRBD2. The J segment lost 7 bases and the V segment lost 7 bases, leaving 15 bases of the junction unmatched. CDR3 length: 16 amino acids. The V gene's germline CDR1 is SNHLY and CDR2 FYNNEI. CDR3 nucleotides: TGTGCCAGCACCCCGGCTGGGCGGGGGGGCCGGAATACGCAGTATTTT. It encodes CASTPAGRGGRNTQYF.

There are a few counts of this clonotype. CDR3 loop: CASSEIQGKFAGELFF. As DNA, the CDR3 is TGCGCCAGCAGTGAGATCCAGGGGAAATTTGCCGGGGAGCTGTTTTTT. The V call is TRBV10-1, the J call TRBJ2-2; TRBD1 is a possible D gene (6 bases). Germline V lookup: CDR1 WNHNN, CDR2 SYGVQD (reference sequence). V shed 2 bases and J shed 6 bases, with 16 bases lying between them. The CDR3 extends over 16 amino acids.

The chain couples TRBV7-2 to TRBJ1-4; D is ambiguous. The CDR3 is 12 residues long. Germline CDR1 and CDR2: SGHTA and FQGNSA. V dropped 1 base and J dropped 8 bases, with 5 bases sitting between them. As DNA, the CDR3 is TGTGCCAGCAGCTTAGTACGGGAAAAACTGTTTTTT. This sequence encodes CASSLVREKLFF.

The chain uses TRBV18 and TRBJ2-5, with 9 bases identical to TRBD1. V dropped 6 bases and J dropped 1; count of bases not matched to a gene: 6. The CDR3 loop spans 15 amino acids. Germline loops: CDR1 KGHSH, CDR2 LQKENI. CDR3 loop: CASSPGTGRQETQYF. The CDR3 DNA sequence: TGTGCCAGCTCCCCCGGGACAGGGCGCCAAGAGACCCAGTACTTC.

The CDR3 DNA reads as TGCAGCGTTAGAGGGGACTTCCCAACCTACGAGCAGTACTTC. Residues: CSVRGDFPTYEQYF. V is TRBV29-1 and J is TRBJ2-7; possibly TRBD2 for D (6 bases). Germline V lookup: CDR1 SQVTM, CDR2 ANQGSEA. Trimming removed 5 bases from V and 2 bases from J, with 16 bases in between. The length of the CDR3 is 14 residues.

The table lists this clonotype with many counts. This CDR3 reads CASSESGGAGTDTQYF. The CDR3 nucleotides are TGTGCCAGCAGTGAGAGCGGGGGGGCCGGAACAGATACGCAGTATTTT. The chain recombines TRBV6-4 with TRBJ2-3; TRBD2 aligns across 10 bases. Germline lookup yields CDR1 MRHNA and CDR2 SNTAGT. This CDR3 is built from 16 residues. The trim removed 3 bases at V and 3 bases at J, leaving 6 bases unmatched.

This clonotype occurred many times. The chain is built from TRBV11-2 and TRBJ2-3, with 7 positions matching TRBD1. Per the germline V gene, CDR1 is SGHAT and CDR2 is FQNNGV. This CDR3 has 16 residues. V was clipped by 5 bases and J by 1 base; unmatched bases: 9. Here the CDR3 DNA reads TGTGCCAGCAGCCCAAGACAGGGAAGCGGCACAGATACGCAGTATTTT. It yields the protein CASSPRQGSGTDTQYF.

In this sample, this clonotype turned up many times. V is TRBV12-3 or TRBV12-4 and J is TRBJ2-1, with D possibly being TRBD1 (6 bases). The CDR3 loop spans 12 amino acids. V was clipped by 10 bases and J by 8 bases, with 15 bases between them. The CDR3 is CATSRTDHEQFF. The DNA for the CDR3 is TGTGCCACCTCGAGGACAGACCATGAGCAGTTCTTC.

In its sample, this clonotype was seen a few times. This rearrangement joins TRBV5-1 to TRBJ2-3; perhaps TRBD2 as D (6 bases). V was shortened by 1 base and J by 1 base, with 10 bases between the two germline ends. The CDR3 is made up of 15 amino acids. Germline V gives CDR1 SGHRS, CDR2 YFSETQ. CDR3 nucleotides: TGCGCCAGCAGCTTGATGACGGGGGGCACAGATACGCAGTATTTT. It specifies CASSLMTGGTDTQYF.

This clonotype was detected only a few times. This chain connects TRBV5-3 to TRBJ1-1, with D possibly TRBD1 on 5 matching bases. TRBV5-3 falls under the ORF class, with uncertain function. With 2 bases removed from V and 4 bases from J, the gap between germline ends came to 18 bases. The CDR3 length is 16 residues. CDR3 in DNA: TGTGCCAGAAGCTTACTCCGGGACCCCAGAGGCACTGAAGCTTTCTTT. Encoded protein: CARSLLRDPRGTEAFF.

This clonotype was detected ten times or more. CDR3 in amino acids: CASTSPGPKLNQPQHF. The DNA for the CDR3 is TGTGCCAGCACCTCCCCGGGACCGAAACTCAATCAGCCCCAGCATTTT. This sequence joins TRBV6-2 or TRBV6-3 and TRBJ1-5, with a weak D call TRBD1 (5 bases). This CDR3 comprises 16 residues. The V end was cut by 7 bases, the J end by 3 bases, with 19 bases between. The germline gives CDR1 MNHEY, CDR2 SVGEGT.

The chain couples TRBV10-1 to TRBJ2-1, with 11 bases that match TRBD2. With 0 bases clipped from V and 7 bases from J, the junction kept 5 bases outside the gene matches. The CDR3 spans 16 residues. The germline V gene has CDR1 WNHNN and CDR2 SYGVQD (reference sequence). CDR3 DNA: TGCGCCAGCAGTGAGTCCTGGTCTAGCGGGGGGAATGAGCAGTTCTTC. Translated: CASSESWSSGGNEQFF.

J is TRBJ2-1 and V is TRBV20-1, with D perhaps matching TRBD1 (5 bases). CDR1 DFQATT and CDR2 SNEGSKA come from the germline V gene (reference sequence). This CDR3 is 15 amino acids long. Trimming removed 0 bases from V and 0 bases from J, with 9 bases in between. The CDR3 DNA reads TGCAGTGCTAGAGACAGGGTCGGCTCCTACAATGAGCAGTTCTTC. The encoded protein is CSARDRVGSYNEQFF.

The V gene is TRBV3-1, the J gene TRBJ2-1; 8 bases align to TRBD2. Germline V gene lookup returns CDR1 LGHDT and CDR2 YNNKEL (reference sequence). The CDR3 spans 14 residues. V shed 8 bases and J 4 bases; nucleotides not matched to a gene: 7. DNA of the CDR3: TGTGCCAGCGGTCAGAGCGGGGGTTACAATGAGCAGTTCTTC. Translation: CASGQSGGYNEQFF.

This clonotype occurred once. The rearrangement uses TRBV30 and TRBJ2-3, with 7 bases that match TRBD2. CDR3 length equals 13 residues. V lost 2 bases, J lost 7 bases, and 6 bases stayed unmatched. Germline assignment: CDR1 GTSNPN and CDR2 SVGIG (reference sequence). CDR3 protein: CAWSSGVGYTQYF. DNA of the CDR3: TGTGCCTGGAGTAGCGGGGTGGGGTATACGCAGTATTTT.

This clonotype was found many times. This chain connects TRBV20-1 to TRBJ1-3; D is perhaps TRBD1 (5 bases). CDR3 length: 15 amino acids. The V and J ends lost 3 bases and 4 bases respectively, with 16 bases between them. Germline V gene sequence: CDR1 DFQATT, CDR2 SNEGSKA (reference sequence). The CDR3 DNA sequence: TGCAGTGCTAGTACCCAGGGAGCAGGAGGAAACACCATATATTTT. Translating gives CSASTQGAGGNTIYF.

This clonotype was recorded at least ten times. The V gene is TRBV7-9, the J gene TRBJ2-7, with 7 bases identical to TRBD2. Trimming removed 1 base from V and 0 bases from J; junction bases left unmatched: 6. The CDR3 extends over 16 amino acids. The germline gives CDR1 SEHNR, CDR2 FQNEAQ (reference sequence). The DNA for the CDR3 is TGTGCCAGCAGCTTAGGGAGCGGCGGGAGCTCCTACGAGCAGTACTTC. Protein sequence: CASSLGSGGSSYEQYF.

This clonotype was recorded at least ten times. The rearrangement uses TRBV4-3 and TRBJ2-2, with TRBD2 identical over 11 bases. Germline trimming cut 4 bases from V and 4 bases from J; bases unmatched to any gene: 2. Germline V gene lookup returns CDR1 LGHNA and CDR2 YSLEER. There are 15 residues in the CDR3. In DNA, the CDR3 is TGCGCCAGCAGCCCCGGGACTAGCGGCACCGGGGAGCTGTTTTTT. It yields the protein CASSPGTSGTGELFF.

The CDR3 sequence: CASSQRGVRAGSPLHF. As DNA, the CDR3 is TGTGCCAGCAGCCAACGCGGCGTCAGGGCGGGTTCACCCCTCCACTTT. The chain joins TRBV3-1 to TRBJ1-6; D possibly corresponds to TRBD1 (5 bases). The CDR3 has 16 amino acids. Trimming removed 2 bases at V and 9 bases at J, with 17 bases between. The germline gives CDR1 LGHDT, CDR2 YNNKEL (reference sequence).